This TCR beta chain was identified during a study of blood T cell repertoires in COVID-19 (dated by TCRdb to about 2020). Turning to the overall study: The collaborator samples originated in the United States, Italy and Spain and spanned the acute and convalescent phases of COVID-19. Samples came from the ongoing ImmuneRACE study (first 160 participants) plus 1,254 subjects from 6 global collaborators. A freely available public database, intended as a resource for researchers studying the immune response to SARS-CoV-2, is where the repertoires were released. The dataset comprised deeply sampled blood TCRbeta repertoires from subjects exposed to, actively infected with, or recovered from COVID-19. Where available, HLA class I and class II types were obtained from metadata supplied by the sample provider rather than from assay-based typing. The prospective study material was composed of cDNA or gDNA derived from T cells, B-cell-depleted T cells, or PBMCs. A de-identified subject ID, COVID-19 status, age in years and sex were almost always included in the sample metadata. Overall study results and their limits: Clinical and demographic metadata were provided uncurated, with the amount varying by source and participant.

About this clone: It has no known antigen specificity. Base qualities are not provided; no much larger clone lies one nucleotide away.

In the prospective study, participants were 18 to 89 years old, resided in about two dozen geographic areas of the United States, and were enrolled through a virtual design. In the prospective study, cohorts were assigned on the basis of participant-reported clinical history obtained from a screening survey and a study questionnaire. Recovered participants in ImmuneRACE Cohort 3 were defined by two consecutive negative NP/OP PCR tests, clearance by a healthcare professional, or resolution of symptoms. In the prospective study, mobile phlebotomists collected whole blood, serum and a nasopharyngeal or oropharyngeal swab from each participant. Prospective study participants could optionally give additional blood draws and questionnaires over an approximately two-month period. Blood samples from the prospective study were shipped frozen or at room temperature prior to DNA extraction. TCRbeta CDR3 regions were amplified from genomic DNA by means of the immunoSEQ Assay, a bias-controlled multiplex PCR. The study's own analysis went as follows. Nucleated cell counts per sample were estimated from amplification of reference gene primers within the assay. To quantify the absolute abundance of each unique TCRbeta CDR3 rearrangement, sequence reads were collapsed and filtered. For each sample, productive Simpson clonality was calculated as the square root of Simpson's diversity index over productive rearrangements. TCRdb carries this immuneACCESS record with in-frame sequences only. Its versions omit some clonotypes, under half of them owing to an unresolved V gene in the studies checked, with the rest unexplained. V, J and clone size derive from that table, while D and trimming were established from the DNA sequence. Counted in this sample were 280,000 or so clones; 70% to 90% of them appeared once. Jointly, the top ten make up roughly 2.2% of the sample.

The specimen was PBMCs or T cells enriched from blood (not recorded which). This receptor was obtained from a man aged 25-45 years who had recovered from COVID-19.

For the CDR3, the sequence is CASSPRTTGVGYTF. The DNA reads as follows: TGTGCCAGTAGTCCCAGAACGACAGGGGTAGGCTACACCTTC. The sequence joins TRBV19 to TRBJ1-2, and TRBD1 matches 8 of the central bases. From the cysteine up to the phenylalanine, the CDR3 has a length of 14 residues. Only the CDR3 portion is preserved as DNA: 42 bases, with reading frame beginning at the first base. Per the germline V gene (reference sequence), LNHDA is the CDR1 and SQIVND is the CDR2. From V the trimming removes 5 bases and from J it removes 8 bases, while the gene matches leave 10 bases of the junction unaccounted for.